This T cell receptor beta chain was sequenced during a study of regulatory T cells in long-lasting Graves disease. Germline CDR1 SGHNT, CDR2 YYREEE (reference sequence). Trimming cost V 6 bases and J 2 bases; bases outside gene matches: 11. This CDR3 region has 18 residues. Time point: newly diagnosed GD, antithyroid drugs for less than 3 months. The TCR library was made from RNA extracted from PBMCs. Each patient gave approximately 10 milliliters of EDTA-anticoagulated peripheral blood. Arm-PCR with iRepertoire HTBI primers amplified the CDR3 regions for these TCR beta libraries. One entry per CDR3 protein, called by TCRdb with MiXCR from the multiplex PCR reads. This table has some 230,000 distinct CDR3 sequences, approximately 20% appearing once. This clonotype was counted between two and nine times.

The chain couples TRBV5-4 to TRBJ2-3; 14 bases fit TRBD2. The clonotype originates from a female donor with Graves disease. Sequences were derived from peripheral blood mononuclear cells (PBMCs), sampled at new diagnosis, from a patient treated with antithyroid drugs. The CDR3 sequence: CASNVGGLAGVDTDTQYF. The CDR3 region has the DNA TGTGCCAGCAACGTCGGGGGACTAGCGGGAGTGGACACAGATACGCAGTATTTT.